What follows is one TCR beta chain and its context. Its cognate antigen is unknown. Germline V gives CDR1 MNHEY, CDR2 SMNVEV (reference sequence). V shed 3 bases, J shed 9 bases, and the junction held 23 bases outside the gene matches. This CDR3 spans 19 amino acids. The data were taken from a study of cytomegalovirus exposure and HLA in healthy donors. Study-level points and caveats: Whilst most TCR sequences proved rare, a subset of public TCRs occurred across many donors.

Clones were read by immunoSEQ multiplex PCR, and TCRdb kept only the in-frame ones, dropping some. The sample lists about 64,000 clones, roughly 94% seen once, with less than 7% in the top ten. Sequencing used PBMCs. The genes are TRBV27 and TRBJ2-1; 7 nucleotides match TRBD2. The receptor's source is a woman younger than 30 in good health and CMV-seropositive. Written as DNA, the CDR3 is TGTGCCAGCAGTTTGAATTCAGCGGGAATGACCGTACTTGGGGGTGAGCAGTTCTTC. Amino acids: CASSLNSAGMTVLGGEQFF.